Listed below are T cell receptor beta chains from one sample, sequenced in a study of blood T cells in healthy people across ages. From the 5' RACE reads, TCRdb called clonotypes with MiXCR, one entry per CDR3 protein. The table includes 950,000 to 1,200,000 distinct CDR3 sequences, more than 30% detected once. Material: blood. The receptors were gathered from a man between 18 and 29 years old in good health. The CDR3 runs from the conserved cysteine through the conserved F or W. The order of the fields is clone size, V gene, J gene, D gene, CDR3 protein, CDR3 DNA. D genes are given only for firm matches. Size is stated for part of the rows, as once, few or many counts, or as a class when the clone is expanded.

size: NA
V: TRBV7-8
J: TRBJ2-7
D: NA
CDR3: CASSLVPGQYTEQYF
DNA: TGTGCCAGCAGCTTAGTTCCAGGGCAGTACACCGAGCAGTACTTC

size: NA
V: TRBV9
J: TRBJ1-1
D: NA
CDR3: CASSVGGGLNTEAFF
DNA: TGTGCCAGCAGCGTAGGCGGGGGCCTGAACACTGAAGCTTTCTTT

size: NA
V: TRBV20-1
J: TRBJ2-1
D: TRBD2
CDR3: CSARAASGGYNEQFF
DNA: TGCAGTGCTAGGGCCGCTAGCGGGGGATACAATGAGCAGTTCTTC

size: NA
V: TRBV29-1
J: TRBJ2-1
D: NA
CDR3: CSVLETSSYNEQFF
DNA: TGCAGCGTTCTTGAGACTAGCTCCTACAATGAGCAGTTCTTC

size: few
V: TRBV11-2
J: TRBJ2-2
D: NA
CDR3: CASSALLGAMPGELFF
DNA: TGTGCCAGCAGCGCCCTCCTAGGAGCCATGCCCGGGGAGCTGTTTTTT

size: few
V: TRBV20-1
J: TRBJ1-2
D: TRBD1
CDR3: CSARDAGQIYGYTF
DNA: TGCAGTGCTAGAGACGCGGGACAGATCTATGGCTACACCTTC

size: NA
V: TRBV14
J: TRBJ1-3
D: TRBD1
CDR3: CASSQEAAGGFGNTIYF
DNA: TGTGCCAGCAGCCAAGAGGCGGCAGGGGGCTTTGGAAACACCATATATTTT

size: NA
V: TRBV11-1
J: TRBJ2-1
D: NA
CDR3: CASSPNGDRHNEQFF
DNA: TGTGCCAGCAGCCCCAATGGGGACCGTCACAATGAGCAGTTCTTC

size: many
V: TRBV7-2
J: TRBJ2-7
D: NA
CDR3: CASSSDGNYEQYF
DNA: TGTGCCAGCAGCTCGGACGGGAACTACGAGCAGTACTTC

size: NA
V: TRBV18
J: TRBJ2-1
D: TRBD2
CDR3: CASSPGTSGGADNEQFF
DNA: TGTGCCAGCTCACCTGGGACTAGCGGGGGGGCCGACAATGAGCAGTTCTTC

size: NA
V: TRBV6-6
J: TRBJ2-5
D: NA
CDR3: CASSKGRLKETQYF
DNA: TGTGCCAGCAGCAAGGGACGACTCAAGGAGACCCAGTACTTC

size: few
V: TRBV27
J: TRBJ2-3
D: NA
CDR3: CASSLSARTSTDTQYF
DNA: TGTGCCAGCAGTTTATCGGCAAGAACTAGCACAGATACGCAGTATTTT

size: few
V: TRBV12-3/TRBV12-4
J: TRBJ2-3
D: NA
CDR3: CASSRLGGLATDTQYF
DNA: TGTGCCAGCAGCCGACTCGGGGGCCTCGCTACAGATACGCAGTATTTT

size: NA
V: TRBV4-1
J: TRBJ2-3
D: NA
CDR3: CASSQDWVPTDTQYF
DNA: TGCGCCAGCAGCCAAGATTGGGTGCCAACAGATACGCAGTATTTT

size: NA
V: TRBV5-1
J: TRBJ1-6
D: TRBD1
CDR3: CASSLTGQDLFNSPLHF
DNA: TGCGCCAGCAGCTTGACGGGACAGGATCTTTTTAATTCACCCCTCCACTTT

size: NA
V: TRBV10-3
J: TRBJ2-7
D: TRBD1
CDR3: CAITARDRGSHNEQYF
DNA: TGTGCCATCACCGCCCGGGACAGGGGATCCCACAATGAGCAGTACTTC

size: NA
V: TRBV7-2
J: TRBJ2-5
D: TRBD2
CDR3: CASSYRLAAYQETQYF
DNA: TGTGCCAGCAGCTACCGCCTAGCGGCGTACCAAGAGACCCAGTACTTC

size: few
V: TRBV7-2
J: TRBJ2-4
D: NA
CDR3: CASSSMRDIQYF
DNA: TGTGCCAGCAGTTCTATGCGGGACATTCAGTACTTC

size: NA
V: TRBV20-1
J: TRBJ2-2
D: TRBD1
CDR3: CSASETGVTGELFF
DNA: TGCAGTGCTAGCGAGACAGGGGTAACCGGGGAGCTGTTTTTT

size: NA
V: TRBV20-1
J: TRBJ2-1
D: NA
CDR3: CSATLSGSGEQFF
DNA: TGCAGTGCTACATTGTCAGGGTCGGGTGAGCAGTTCTTC

size: few
V: TRBV7-9
J: TRBJ2-3
D: NA
CDR3: CASSYAGRSTDTQYF
DNA: TGTGCCAGCAGCTACGCGGGACGGAGCACAGATACGCAGTATTTT

size: many
V: TRBV5-1
J: TRBJ1-1
D: TRBD1
CDR3: CASSDRGRTEAFF
DNA: TGCGCCAGCAGCGACAGGGGGAGGACTGAAGCTTTCTTT

size: NA
V: TRBV4-2
J: TRBJ2-3
D: TRBD2
CDR3: CACSQALAGGTDTQYF
DNA: TGTGCCTGCAGCCAAGCTTTGGCGGGGGGCACAGATACGCAGTATTTT

size: NA
V: TRBV9
J: TRBJ1-5
D: NA
CDR3: CASSTQDSNQPQHF
DNA: TGTGCCAGCAGCACACAGGATAGCAATCAGCCCCAGCATTTT

size: NA
V: TRBV10-3
J: TRBJ1-1
D: NA
CDR3: CAIGDMQATEAFF
DNA: TGTGCCATCGGTGATATGCAGGCTACTGAAGCTTTCTTT

size: few
V: TRBV20-1
J: TRBJ1-2
D: NA
CDR3: CSASAAGYTF
DNA: TGCAGTGCTAGCGCAGCTGGCTACACCTTC

size: NA
V: TRBV25-1
J: TRBJ2-3
D: TRBD2
CDR3: CASSPGTSGLHTDTQYF
DNA: TGTGCCAGCAGCCCCGGGACTAGCGGACTACACACAGATACGCAGTATTTT

size: few
V: TRBV14
J: TRBJ2-1
D: NA
CDR3: CASSQDSVGLEQFF
DNA: TGTGCCAGCAGCCAAGATTCTGTTGGCCTTGAGCAGTTCTTC

size: NA
V: TRBV7-9
J: TRBJ2-7
D: NA
CDR3: CASSLAPSVNEQYF
DNA: TGTGCCAGCAGCTTAGCCCCTAGCGTCAATGAGCAGTACTTC

size: few
V: TRBV14
J: TRBJ1-2
D: NA
CDR3: CASSQAFPNYGYTF
DNA: TGTGCCAGCAGCCAAGCATTCCCTAACTATGGCTACACCTTC

size: NA
V: TRBV27
J: TRBJ2-7
D: NA
CDR3: CASRRIRVANEQYF
DNA: TGTGCCAGCAGAAGAATACGGGTAGCAAACGAGCAGTACTTC

size: few
V: TRBV9
J: TRBJ2-6
D: NA
CDR3: CASTHYSGANVLTF
DNA: TGTGCCAGCACTCATTACTCTGGGGCCAACGTCCTGACTTTC

size: NA
V: TRBV30
J: TRBJ1-1
D: NA
CDR3: CAWSGQLNTEAFF
DNA: TGTGCCTGGAGTGGGCAATTGAACACTGAAGCTTTCTTT

size: NA
V: TRBV9
J: TRBJ2-4
D: NA
CDR3: CASSAVGGGWNIQYF
DNA: TGTGCCAGCAGCGCCGTAGGGGGGGGCTGGAACATTCAGTACTTC

size: NA
V: TRBV6-5
J: TRBJ1-1
D: NA
CDR3: CASSYSQGRTEAFF
DNA: TGTGCCAGCAGTTATAGTCAGGGGAGAACTGAAGCTTTCTTT

size: few
V: TRBV24-1
J: TRBJ1-2
D: NA
CDR3: CATSEEGYGYTF
DNA: TGTGCCACCAGTGAGGAGGGCTATGGCTACACCTTC

size: NA
V: TRBV4-2
J: TRBJ1-1
D: NA
CDR3: CASSQTDSGRRNTEAFF
DNA: TGTGCCAGCAGCCAAACCGATTCCGGACGGAGGAACACTGAAGCTTTCTTT

size: many
V: TRBV12-3/TRBV12-4
J: TRBJ2-1
D: NA
CDR3: CASSLPPYNEQFF
DNA: TGTGCCAGCAGTTTACCGCCCTACAATGAGCAGTTCTTC

size: few
V: TRBV6-1
J: TRBJ1-5
D: NA
CDR3: CASILDSASNQPQHF
DNA: TGTGCCAGCATCCTGGACAGTGCGAGCAATCAGCCCCAGCATTTT

size: NA
V: TRBV6-1
J: TRBJ1-1
D: NA
CDR3: CASRYSNTEAFF
DNA: TGTGCCAGCAGATACAGTAACACTGAAGCTTTCTTT

size: NA
V: TRBV12-3/TRBV12-4
J: TRBJ2-7
D: NA
CDR3: CANSSNSLPYEQYF
DNA: TGTGCCAACAGTTCTAACAGCTTACCCTACGAGCAGTACTTC